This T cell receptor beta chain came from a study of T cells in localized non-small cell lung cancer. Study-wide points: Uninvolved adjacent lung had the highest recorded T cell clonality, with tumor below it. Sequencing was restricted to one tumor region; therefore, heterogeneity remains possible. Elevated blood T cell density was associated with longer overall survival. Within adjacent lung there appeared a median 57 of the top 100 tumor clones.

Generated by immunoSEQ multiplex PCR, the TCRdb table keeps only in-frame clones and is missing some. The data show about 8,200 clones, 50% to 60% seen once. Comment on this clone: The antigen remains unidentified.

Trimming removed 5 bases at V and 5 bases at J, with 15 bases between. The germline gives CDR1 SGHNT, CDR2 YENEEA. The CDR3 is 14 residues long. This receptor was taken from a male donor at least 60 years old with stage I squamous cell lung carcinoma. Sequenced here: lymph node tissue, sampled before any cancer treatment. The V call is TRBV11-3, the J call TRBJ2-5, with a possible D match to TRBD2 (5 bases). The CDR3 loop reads CASSGRAGVETQYF. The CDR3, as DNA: TGTGCCAGCAGCGGGCGGGCAGGTGTCGAGACCCAGTACTTC.